A single sample gave rise to the 17 T cell receptor beta chains below, sequenced in a study of OX40 agonist ivuxolimab in advanced cancers. Method: immunoSEQ multiplex PCR; TCRdb's copy keeps in-frame clones and lacks some. The table lists about 62,000 clones, 81% of them singletons. Sample: CD4+ or CD8+ T cells sorted from blood, taken in a trial of the OX40 agonist ivuxolimab. Every receptor here comes from an adult with an advanced solid tumor such as melanoma, head and neck, liver or kidney cancer.

J is TRBJ2-1 and V is TRBV27, with 10 positions matching TRBD1. The CDR3 is 15 residues long. Trimming at V came to 3 bases and at J to 7 bases, leaving 6 bases not matched to a gene. Germline V lookup: CDR1 MNHEY, CDR2 SMNVEV (reference sequence). The DNA of the CDR3 is TGTGCCAGCAGTTTTCAGGGACAGGGGTCGAATGAGCAGTTCTTC. It is translated as CASSFQGQGSNEQFF.

The CDR3 sequence is CASSLLQGWDEKLFF. The CDR3 region has the DNA TGTGCCAGCAGCTTATTGCAGGGGTGGGATGAAAAACTGTTTTTT. This chain joins TRBV7-8 and TRBJ1-4; tentative D call: TRBD1 (6 bases). Germline V lookup: CDR1 SGHVS, CDR2 FQNEAQ. There are 15 residues in the CDR3. Trimming stripped 2 bases from V and 6 bases from J, with 13 bases between.

The rearrangement joins TRBV7-3 to TRBJ2-3, with a tentative D call TRBD1 (8 bases). With 6 bases removed from V and 5 bases from J, the gap between germline ends came to 24 bases. The germline V gene encodes CDR1 SGHTA and CDR2 FQGTGA. The CDR3 totals 17 residues. The CDR3 loop reads CASSSHRRTGGVDTQYF. CDR3 bases: TGTGCCAGCAGTTCCCATCGGCGAACAGGGGGGGTAGATACGCAGTATTTT.

On this clone: One end of the junction varies from germline; a read error may be responsible. The chain joins TRBV2 to TRBJ2-5; tentative D call: TRBD1 (5 bases). The CDR3 is made up of 14 amino acids. CDR1 and CDR2 from the germline V gene are SNHLY and FYNNEI. In nucleotides, the CDR3 is TGTGCCAGCAGAGTGAGACAGCAAGCAGAGACCCGGTACTTC. Amino acid sequence: CASRVRQQAETRYF.

The gene calls are TRBV5-1 and TRBJ2-2, with 10 bases that match TRBD2. CDR3 length: 17 amino acids. V gave up 5 bases and J gave up 1 base; unmatched junction bases: 8. Looked up from germline, CDR1 is SGHRS and CDR2 is YFSETQ. The CDR3 region has the DNA TGCGCCAGCAGGCCCAAACTAGCGGGGAAGAACACCGGGGAGCTGTTTTTT. Its translation: CASRPKLAGKNTGELFF.

Worth noting for this clone: The junction differs from germline at one of its ends, possibly a read error. This chain uses TRBV30 with TRBJ2-5, with D unclear. The length of the CDR3 is 12 residues. Looked up from germline, CDR1 is GTSNPN and CDR2 is SVGIG (reference sequence). The CDR3 sequence: CAWSMNQGTQYF. For the CDR3, the DNA is TGTGCCTGGAGTATGAATCAAGGGACCCAGTACTTC.

This rearrangement joins TRBV6-1 to TRBJ1-4; weak D call: TRBD1 (5 bases). The germline gives CDR1 MNHNS, CDR2 SASEGT. The CDR3 has 14 amino acids. The ends were cut back, 4 bases at V and 4 bases at J, with 10 bases in the middle. The DNA of the CDR3 is TGTGCCAGCAGTGTAGGACAACATAATGAAAAACTGTTTTTT. Its protein product is CASSVGQHNEKLFF.

J is TRBJ2-1 and V is TRBV10-1, with D uncertain. The germline V gene encodes CDR1 WNHNN and CDR2 SYGVQD (reference sequence). V was clipped by 5 bases and J by 6 bases, with 5 bases between them. The CDR3 sequence is 11 residues long. The CDR3 DNA sequence: TGCGCCAGCAGTAACGTCAATGAGCAGTTCTTC. Its protein product is CASSNVNEQFF.

This clone has only a few counts. This chain uses TRBV7-9 with TRBJ2-1; 10 nucleotides match TRBD2. The V and J ends lost 1 base and 9 bases, in that order; junction bases with no gene match: 15. Germline loops: CDR1 SEHNR, CDR2 FQNEAQ (reference sequence). The CDR3 totals 18 residues. The CDR3, as DNA: TGTGCCAGCAGCTTAGGGCTAGCGGGGGACTTTGGGGATCGTGAGCAGTTCTTC. It encodes CASSLGLAGDFGDREQFF.

This clone has only a few counts. The chain uses TRBV18 and TRBJ1-1; no clear D. The CDR3 is 13 amino acids. Germline CDR1 is KGHSH and CDR2 is LQKENI. V gave up 5 bases and J gave up 0 bases, with 7 bases separating them. CDR3 amino acids: CASSGEMNTEAFF. The CDR3 DNA is TGTGCCAGCTCAGGGGAAATGAACACTGAAGCTTTCTTT. The complete variable domain, with remaining parts taken from reference TRBV18 and TRBJ1-1, reads NAGVMQNPRHLVRRRGQEARLRCSPMKGHSHVYWYRQLPEEGLKFMVYLQKENIIDESGMPKERFSAEFPKEGPSILRIQQVVRGDSAAYFCASSGEMNTEAFFGQGTRLTVV.

The chain carries TRBV5-1 and TRBJ1-1; 8 nucleotides align to TRBD1. The CDR3 runs to 15 residues. Germline trimming cut 6 bases from V and 0 bases from J; bases unmatched to any gene: 7. Germline lookup yields CDR1 SGHRS and CDR2 YFSETQ. CDR3 nucleotide sequence: TGCGCCAGCAAACAGGGGGGGATCATGAACACTGAAGCTTTCTTT. It encodes CASKQGGIMNTEAFF.

The gene calls are TRBV28 and TRBJ2-3, with a tentative D call TRBD2 (5 bases). The CDR3 length is 12 residues. Germline loops: CDR1 MDHEN, CDR2 SYDVKM. Trimming left V 10 bases short and J 5 bases short, with 13 bases between. CDR3 sequence: CATHSRGDTQYF. The CDR3 DNA sequence: TGTGCCACCCACAGCCGGGGAGATACGCAGTATTTT.

This chain's CDR3 is CASSGYRDHEQFF. In DNA, the CDR3 is TGTGCCAGCAGCGGATACAGGGACCATGAGCAGTTCTTC. The chain employs TRBV9 and TRBJ2-1, with D tentatively TRBD1 (6 bases). This CDR3 region has 13 residues. Germline lookup yields CDR1 SGDLS and CDR2 YYNGEE. Trimming shortened V by 3 bases and J by 8 bases, and 12 bases separated the two germline ends.

CDR3 amino acids: CASSPGAADPFF. Written as DNA, the CDR3 is TGCGCCAGCAGCCCGGGGGCAGCTGACCCGTTCTTC. The chain joins TRBV5-1 to TRBJ2-1; D may match TRBD1 or TRBD2 (6 bases each). Trimming stripped 4 bases from V and 15 bases from J, with 17 bases between. The CDR3 is 12 residues long. Germline values: CDR1 SGHRS, CDR2 YFSETQ.

The chain couples TRBV7-6 to TRBJ1-1; D is possibly TRBD1 (5 bases). This CDR3 spans 13 amino acids. Germline V CDR1 and CDR2: SGHVS, FNYEAQ. V lost 5 bases to trimming and J lost 4 bases, with 11 bases between them. CDR3 sequence: CASSPGLSTEAFF. CDR3 bases: TGTGCCAGCAGCCCGGGACTGAGCACTGAAGCTTTCTTT.

This sequence joins TRBV15 and TRBJ2-2; 8 bases are shared with TRBD2. Germline V gene data show CDR1 as LNHNV and CDR2 as YYDKDF (reference sequence). This CDR3 region has 14 residues. V lost 7 bases, J lost 10 bases, and 11 bases stayed unmatched. CDR3 in amino acids: CATTVGGAWAELFF. The CDR3 region has the DNA TGTGCCACCACCGTCGGGGGGGCTTGGGCGGAGCTGTTTTTT.

The chain couples TRBV5-5 to TRBJ1-1; 7 bases line up with TRBD1. The V gene's germline CDR1 is SGHKS and CDR2 YYEKEE (reference sequence). The V and J ends lost 5 bases and 0 bases, in that order; junction bases with no gene match: 7. The CDR3 is made up of 15 amino acids. The CDR3 is CASRSQGQLNTEAFF. The DNA for the CDR3 is TGTGCCAGCAGGTCGCAGGGACAGCTGAACACTGAAGCTTTCTTT.